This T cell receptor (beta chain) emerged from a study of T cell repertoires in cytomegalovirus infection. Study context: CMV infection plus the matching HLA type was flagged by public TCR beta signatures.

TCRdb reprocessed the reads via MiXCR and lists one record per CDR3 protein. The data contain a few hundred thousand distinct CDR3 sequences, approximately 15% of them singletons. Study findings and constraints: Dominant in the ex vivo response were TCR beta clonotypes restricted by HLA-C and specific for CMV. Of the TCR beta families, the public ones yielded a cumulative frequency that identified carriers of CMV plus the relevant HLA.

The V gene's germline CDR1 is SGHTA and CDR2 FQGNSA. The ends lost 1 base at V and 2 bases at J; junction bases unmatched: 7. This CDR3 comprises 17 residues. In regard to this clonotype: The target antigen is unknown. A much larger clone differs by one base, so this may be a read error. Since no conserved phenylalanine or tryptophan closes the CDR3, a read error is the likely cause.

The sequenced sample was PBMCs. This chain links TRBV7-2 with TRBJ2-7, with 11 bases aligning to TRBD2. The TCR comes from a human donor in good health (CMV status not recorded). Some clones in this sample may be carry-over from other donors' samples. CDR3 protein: CASSLVAGGPPTYEQYY. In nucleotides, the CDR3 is TGTGCCAGCAGCTTAGTAGCGGGAGGGCCGCCGACCTACGAGCAGTACTAC.